This paragraph reports one TCR delta chain. This clone appeared a few times. It lacks a known antigen. For this DNA, TCRdb reports the protein of a much larger clone, which diverges at residue 16, most likely from a read error; the protein presented here is translated directly from the DNA. To prepare the library, multiplex PCR was applied. Sequencer: Illumina MiSeq. Every sorted gammadelta T cell sample had both its TCR gamma (TRG) and TCR delta (TRD) chains sequenced. Turning to the authors' computational methods: The repertoire analyses used clonotype tree plots, the accumulated frequency of the top 20 clonotypes, and diversity index (DI) and D75 metrics. TCRdb called clones anew from the public reads via CATT; matching DNA rows were later pooled. These V and J calls derive from TCRdb rather than the authors' analysis. This sample comprises around 49,000 delta-chain clones, around 2% of them detected only once. The ten largest make up about 24% of the sample.

From the cysteine up to the phenylalanine, the CDR3 has a length of 28 residues. Solely the CDR3 DNA is kept, with 84 bases framed from the first base. CDR1 and CDR2 were assigned from the germline V gene as TSWWSYY and QGS. V and J are trimmed by 0 bases and 0 bases, and the gene matches miss 31 bases of the junction. This entry is derived from a study of γδ T cells in repeated Plasmodium falciparum infection (dated by TCRdb to about 2021). Describing the broader study: In the natural-infection arm, Malian children exposed to intense seasonal malaria transmission were enrolled and compared against age and gender matched Australian children. Five malaria-naive U.S. adults underwent four controlled human malaria infections by bites from P. falciparum NF54-infected Anopheles stephensi mosquitoes over about 640 days. Samples from controlled-infection subjects were taken at baseline, just before selected infections, and 21 days after each infection. Malian gammadelta TCR repertoires were analysed cross-sectionally in periods with no transmission and longitudinally across episodes of acute febrile malaria. In the study, the shaping of the human gammadelta T cell repertoire by repeated Plasmodium falciparum infection was examined using natural infection in Mali and controlled human malaria infection. General findings and caveats noted by the study authors: The controlled-infection cohort was small, limiting analysis of inter-individual variability in gammadelta T cell responses. In Vdelta2-negative gammadelta TCR repertoires, which were largely Vdelta1+, repeated controlled infections appeared to drive waves of new clonotype selection. The Malian cohort came from a small rural village of predominantly one ethnic group, limiting generalizability. A highly stable polyclonal repertoire over time and infection, with many inter-individual overlapping TCRgamma sequences, was shown by Vgamma9/Vdelta2+ TCR repertoires. Compared with Australian children, Malian children appeared to have Vdelta2-negative gammadelta TCR repertoires that were more clonally expanded, less diverse and less shared.

Vgamma9/Vdelta2+ and Vdelta2-negative gammadelta T cell populations were flow-sorted from peripheral blood mononuclear cells for bulk TCR repertoire analysis. Input material: gamma-delta T cells from blood. The sequence derives from a pool of human donors (malaria-infected and uninfected, not separated). In this chain, TRDV1 is recombined with TRDJ3, with 8 central nucleotides matching TRDD3. TCRdb gives no J gene; it was assigned here by matching the DNA to germline. At the DNA level, the sequence is TGTGCTCTTGGGGAACTAAAGGATCTCCCACACGGGTACTGGGGGGTACGGGCGAGCTCCTGGGACACCCGACAGATGTTTTTC. The translation is CALGELKDLPHGYWGVRASSWDTRQMFF.